This is a list of T cell receptor beta chains from one sample in a study of PD-L1 blockade in urothelial cancer. Libraries were prepared by immunoSEQ multiplex PCR; TCRdb keeps only in-frame clonotypes and omits some of them. The repertoire holds 100,000 to 150,000 clones, with 70% to 85% as singletons. Source: PBMCs, taken around atezolizumab (anti-PD-L1) treatment. Receptors were obtained from a man aged 45-60 years with urothelial cancer. CDR3s include the opening cysteine and the closing phenylalanine or tryptophan. The order of the fields is V gene, J gene, clone size, D gene, CDR3 protein, CDR3 DNA. The D gene is left open where the match is weak. Where a row states a size, it is once, few, many or the class of an expanded clone; other rows omit it.

V gene: TRBV29-1; J gene: TRBJ1-4; clone size: .; D gene: TRBD1; CDR3 protein: CSGTTGGREKLFF; CDR3 DNA: TGCAGCGGTACGACAGGGGGTAGAGAAAAACTGTTTTTT
V gene: TRBV5-4; J gene: TRBJ2-2; clone size: .; D gene: TRBD1; CDR3 protein: CASSLSNRGPTGELFF; CDR3 DNA: TGTGCCAGCAGCTTGAGTAACAGGGGGCCCACCGGGGAGCTGTTTTTT
V gene: TRBV10-3; J gene: TRBJ2-2; clone size: .; D gene: .; CDR3 protein: CAISFGTPNTGELFF; CDR3 DNA: TGTGCCATCAGCTTCGGGACACCGAACACCGGGGAGCTGTTTTTT
V gene: TRBV2; J gene: TRBJ2-3; clone size: .; D gene: TRBD1; CDR3 protein: CASSIDRADTDTQYF; CDR3 DNA: TGTGCCAGCAGTATCGACAGGGCCGACACAGATACGCAGTATTTT
V gene: TRBV28; J gene: TRBJ1-3; clone size: .; D gene: .; CDR3 protein: CASSSNGRGLGGNTIYF; CDR3 DNA: TGTGCCAGCAGTAGCAACGGCAGGGGTCTAGGAGGAAACACCATATATTTT
V gene: TRBV6-1; J gene: TRBJ1-6; clone size: .; D gene: .; CDR3 protein: CASSEGLYNSPLHF; CDR3 DNA: TGTGCCAGCAGTGAGGGACTGTATAATTCACCCCTCCACTTT
V gene: TRBV9; J gene: TRBJ2-6; clone size: .; D gene: .; CDR3 protein: CASSVARAGANVLTF; CDR3 DNA: TGTGCCAGCAGCGTAGCCAGGGCTGGGGCCAACGTCCTGACTTTC
V gene: TRBV18; J gene: TRBJ1-1; clone size: .; D gene: TRBD1; CDR3 protein: CASSPRGTGLHTEAFF; CDR3 DNA: TGTGCCAGCTCACCACGTGGGACAGGGCTCCACACTGAAGCTTTCTTT
V gene: TRBV5-6; J gene: TRBJ2-3; clone size: .; D gene: TRBD1; CDR3 protein: CASSLRGQGKDTQYF; CDR3 DNA: TGTGCCAGCAGCTTACGCGGACAGGGGAAAGATACGCAGTATTTT
V gene: TRBV4-1; J gene: TRBJ1-1; clone size: .; D gene: .; CDR3 protein: CASSQVLRGNTEAFF; CDR3 DNA: TGCGCCAGCAGCCAAGTTTTAAGGGGGAACACTGAAGCTTTCTTT
V gene: TRBV5-1; J gene: TRBJ2-2; clone size: .; D gene: TRBD2; CDR3 protein: CASSLFGSGADTGELFF; CDR3 DNA: TGCGCCAGCAGCTTGTTCGGTAGCGGGGCTGACACCGGGGAGCTGTTTTTT
V gene: TRBV19; J gene: TRBJ1-5; clone size: .; D gene: .; CDR3 protein: CASSIALRQGGKGQPQHF; CDR3 DNA: TGTGCCAGTAGTATAGCCCTTCGACAAGGAGGGAAGGGACAGCCCCAGCATTTT
V gene: TRBV28; J gene: TRBJ2-3; clone size: .; D gene: .; CDR3 protein: CASSEGDGVLYTQYF; CDR3 DNA: TGTGCCAGCAGTGAGGGGGACGGTGTTCTCTATACGCAGTATTTT
V gene: TRBV7-6; J gene: TRBJ2-1; clone size: .; D gene: TRBD2; CDR3 protein: CASSRDYGFEQFF; CDR3 DNA: TGTGCCAGCAGCCGGGACTACGGTTTTGAGCAGTTCTTC
V gene: TRBV7-2; J gene: TRBJ2-3; clone size: .; D gene: TRBD2; CDR3 protein: CASSLGLAGGQDTQYF; CDR3 DNA: TGTGCCAGCAGCCTCGGACTAGCGGGAGGGCAAGATACGCAGTATTTT
V gene: TRBV5-1; J gene: TRBJ2-1; clone size: once; D gene: TRBD2; CDR3 protein: CASRRAGVNEQFF; CDR3 DNA: TGCGCCAGCAGGCGGGCGGGAGTCAATGAGCAGTTCTTC
V gene: TRBV28; J gene: TRBJ1-4; clone size: .; D gene: .; CDR3 protein: CASANRLSNEKLFF; CDR3 DNA: TGTGCCAGCGCTAACAGGCTCAGTAATGAAAAACTGTTTTTT
V gene: TRBV7-9; J gene: TRBJ1-5; clone size: .; D gene: TRBD1; CDR3 protein: CASSLEQGAQPQHF; CDR3 DNA: TGTGCCAGCAGCTTGGAACAGGGGGCCCAGCCCCAGCATTTT
V gene: TRBV5-6; J gene: TRBJ2-1; clone size: few; D gene: .; CDR3 protein: CASSVGVDEQFF; CDR3 DNA: TGTGCCAGCAGCGTCGGGGTGGATGAGCAGTTCTTC
V gene: TRBV5-1; J gene: TRBJ1-4; clone size: .; D gene: .; CDR3 protein: CASSPGGWREKLFF; CDR3 DNA: TGCGCCAGCAGCCCCGGAGGATGGCGGGAAAAACTGTTTTTT
V gene: TRBV30; J gene: TRBJ1-5; clone size: .; D gene: TRBD1; CDR3 protein: CAWSFRGRNQPQHF; CDR3 DNA: TGTGCCTGGAGTTTCAGGGGGCGAAATCAGCCCCAGCATTTT
V gene: TRBV2; J gene: TRBJ2-1; clone size: few; D gene: .; CDR3 protein: CASSEARGKNEQFF; CDR3 DNA: TGTGCCAGCAGTGAAGCTCGAGGGAAAAATGAGCAGTTCTTC
V gene: TRBV28; J gene: TRBJ1-1; clone size: .; D gene: TRBD1; CDR3 protein: CATRTRDRGHNTEAFF; CDR3 DNA: TGTGCCACCAGAACCCGGGACAGGGGGCATAACACTGAAGCTTTCTTT
V gene: TRBV6-1; J gene: TRBJ1-5; clone size: .; D gene: TRBD1; CDR3 protein: CASSEEQTGGRPQHF; CDR3 DNA: TGTGCCAGCAGTGAAGAACAAACAGGGGGACGGCCCCAGCATTTT
V gene: TRBV5-4; J gene: TRBJ1-1; clone size: .; D gene: .; CDR3 protein: CASSPTGNTEAFF; CDR3 DNA: TGTGCCAGCAGTCCAACAGGGAACACTGAAGCTTTCTTT
V gene: TRBV7-3; J gene: TRBJ2-3; clone size: .; D gene: TRBD2; CDR3 protein: CASSPGLAYLDTQYF; CDR3 DNA: TGTGCCAGCAGCCCGGGACTAGCGTATTTGGATACGCAGTATTTT
V gene: TRBV27; J gene: TRBJ1-2; clone size: .; D gene: .; CDR3 protein: CASSPPGGGYTF; CDR3 DNA: TGTGCCAGCAGTCCGCCCGGAGGCGGCTACACCTTC
V gene: TRBV5-4; J gene: TRBJ2-5; clone size: .; D gene: TRBD2; CDR3 protein: CASSSPGTSGPYQETQYF; CDR3 DNA: TGTGCCAGCAGCTCCCCCGGGACTAGCGGGCCCTACCAAGAGACCCAGTACTTC
V gene: TRBV6-5; J gene: TRBJ2-1; clone size: .; D gene: .; CDR3 protein: CASSYSLDYGHNEQFF; CDR3 DNA: TGTGCCAGCAGTTACTCCCTGGACTATGGTCACAATGAGCAGTTCTTC
V gene: TRBV14; J gene: TRBJ1-2; clone size: .; D gene: .; CDR3 protein: CASSQFRGNGYTF; CDR3 DNA: TGTGCCAGCAGCCAATTCAGGGGTAATGGCTACACCTTC
V gene: TRBV5-3; J gene: TRBJ2-7; clone size: .; D gene: .; CDR3 protein: CARSATANYYEQYF; CDR3 DNA: TGTGCCAGAAGCGCGACTGCGAATTACTACGAGCAGTACTTC
V gene: TRBV9; J gene: TRBJ1-3; clone size: few; D gene: .; CDR3 protein: CASTRMPTEGDTIYF; CDR3 DNA: TGTGCCAGCACCAGGATGCCGACTGAAGGGGACACCATATATTTT
V gene: TRBV15; J gene: TRBJ1-2; clone size: .; D gene: TRBD1; CDR3 protein: CATSSRRQGDYGYTF; CDR3 DNA: TGTGCCACCAGCAGCAGAAGACAGGGAGACTATGGCTACACCTTC
V gene: TRBV2; J gene: TRBJ1-2; clone size: .; D gene: .; CDR3 protein: CASSELGGGYTF; CDR3 DNA: TGTGCCAGCAGTGAACTGGGGGGGGGCTACACCTTC
V gene: TRBV28; J gene: TRBJ2-5; clone size: once; D gene: .; CDR3 protein: CASSLRETQYF; CDR3 DNA: TGTGCCAGCAGTTTGCGAGAGACCCAGTACTTC
V gene: TRBV7-8; J gene: TRBJ2-7; clone size: .; D gene: .; CDR3 protein: CASSRTDSYEQYF; CDR3 DNA: TGTGCCAGCAGCCGGACAGACTCCTACGAGCAGTACTTC
V gene: TRBV28; J gene: TRBJ2-7; clone size: .; D gene: TRBD1; CDR3 protein: CASSLTGTGRYEQYF; CDR3 DNA: TGTGCCAGCAGTTTGACCGGGACAGGGCGCTACGAGCAGTACTTC
V gene: TRBV18; J gene: TRBJ2-7; clone size: .; D gene: TRBD2; CDR3 protein: CASSLSSGSAYEQYF; CDR3 DNA: TGTGCCAGCTCACTTAGTAGCGGGTCTGCCTACGAGCAGTACTTC
V gene: TRBV7-3; J gene: TRBJ2-7; clone size: once; D gene: TRBD1; CDR3 protein: CASRLEGTGYHEQYF; CDR3 DNA: TGTGCCAGCAGGTTGGAAGGGACAGGCTACCACGAGCAGTACTTC
V gene: TRBV5-6; J gene: TRBJ2-1; clone size: .; D gene: TRBD2; CDR3 protein: CASRPLAGGYNEQFF; CDR3 DNA: TGTGCCAGCAGACCACTAGCGGGAGGGTACAATGAGCAGTTCTTC
V gene: TRBV18; J gene: TRBJ2-5; clone size: .; D gene: TRBD1; CDR3 protein: CASSPIRGQGEETQYF; CDR3 DNA: TGTGCCAGCTCACCGATCCGAGGACAGGGGGAAGAGACCCAGTACTTC
V gene: TRBV2; J gene: TRBJ2-7; clone size: .; D gene: .; CDR3 protein: CASSDGRGPYEQYF; CDR3 DNA: TGTGCCAGCAGTGACGGCAGGGGACCCTACGAGCAGTACTTC
V gene: TRBV27; J gene: TRBJ1-6; clone size: few; D gene: TRBD1; CDR3 protein: CASRPRPGQGSSPLHF; CDR3 DNA: TGTGCCAGCAGGCCTCGCCCCGGACAGGGTAGTTCACCCCTCCACTTT
V gene: TRBV4-1; J gene: TRBJ1-2; clone size: .; D gene: TRBD1; CDR3 protein: CASSQDRNRGDYGYTF; CDR3 DNA: TGCGCCAGCAGCCAAGATCGAAACAGGGGGGACTATGGCTACACCTTC
V gene: TRBV5-8; J gene: TRBJ2-3; clone size: .; D gene: .; CDR3 protein: CASSLVVDFQGDTQYF; CDR3 DNA: TGTGCCAGCAGCTTGGTCGTGGACTTTCAGGGGGATACGCAGTATTTT
V gene: TRBV30; J gene: TRBJ1-2; clone size: .; D gene: .; CDR3 protein: CAWSQTMEYGYTF; CDR3 DNA: TGTGCCTGGAGTCAAACGATGGAGTATGGCTACACCTTC
V gene: TRBV4-1; J gene: TRBJ2-7; clone size: .; D gene: .; CDR3 protein: CASSQGGGSYEQYF; CDR3 DNA: TGCGCCAGCAGCCAAGGCGGCGGATCCTACGAGCAGTACTTC
V gene: TRBV5-4; J gene: TRBJ2-7; clone size: .; D gene: TRBD2; CDR3 protein: CASSSSGTSGYEQYF; CDR3 DNA: TGTGCCAGCAGCTCCTCCGGGACTAGCGGCTACGAGCAGTACTTC
V gene: TRBV11-3; J gene: TRBJ2-1; clone size: .; D gene: TRBD2; CDR3 protein: CASSPEGGDYNEQFF; CDR3 DNA: TGTGCCAGCAGCCCAGAGGGAGGGGACTACAATGAGCAGTTCTTC
V gene: TRBV10-1; J gene: TRBJ2-1; clone size: .; D gene: TRBD2; CDR3 protein: CASSPGAGTYNEQFF; CDR3 DNA: TGCGCCAGCAGTCCCGGAGCGGGAACCTACAATGAGCAGTTCTTC
V gene: TRBV5-4; J gene: TRBJ2-7; clone size: once; D gene: .; CDR3 protein: CASSTRGGLEQYF; CDR3 DNA: TGTGCCAGCAGCACGCGAGGGGGACTAGAGCAGTACTTC
V gene: TRBV7-2; J gene: TRBJ2-7; clone size: .; D gene: TRBD2; CDR3 protein: CASSFLPGLAGPFSYEQYF; CDR3 DNA: TGTGCCAGCAGCTTCCTACCGGGACTAGCGGGACCTTTCTCCTACGAGCAGTACTTC
V gene: TRBV27; J gene: TRBJ1-5; clone size: .; D gene: TRBD1; CDR3 protein: CASSKDRGGNQPQHF; CDR3 DNA: TGTGCCAGCAGCAAGGACAGGGGTGGAAACCAGCCCCAGCATTTT
V gene: TRBV6-5; J gene: TRBJ2-7; clone size: .; D gene: .; CDR3 protein: CASSWHEQYF; CDR3 DNA: TGTGCCAGCAGTTGGCACGAGCAGTACTTC
V gene: TRBV6-1; J gene: TRBJ1-1; clone size: .; D gene: .; CDR3 protein: CASSGGSEAFF; CDR3 DNA: TGTGCCAGCAGTGGGGGCTCTGAAGCTTTCTTT
V gene: TRBV5-1; J gene: TRBJ2-5; clone size: .; D gene: .; CDR3 protein: CASSLGQTQETQYF; CDR3 DNA: TGCGCCAGCAGCTTGGGACAAACACAAGAGACCCAGTACTTC
V gene: TRBV5-8; J gene: TRBJ2-5; clone size: .; D gene: TRBD2; CDR3 protein: CASSLVLAGRETQYF; CDR3 DNA: TGTGCCAGCAGCTTGGTACTAGCGGGACGAGAGACCCAGTACTTC